What follows describes a single TCR beta chain. Its antigen is currently not known. No qualities accompany the bases; no much larger clone lies one base away. The data belong to a study of shared clonotypes between healthy human individuals (dated by TCRdb to between 2020 and 2021). General notes on the study: A few men and two women, aged 18 to 49 years, made up the cohort. For each donor, CD4 naive and CD4 memory were each run on three plates, CD8 naive on two plates, and CD8 memory on one plate. To estimate repertoire size and how much clonotype sharing occurs between individuals, the study deeply sequenced the blood TCR repertoires of five or six healthy adults. Different laboratories and diverse techniques were used to prepare libraries and sequence TCR repertoires, to increase sequencing depth and limit assay-specific biases. Between about 0.85 and 10 billion PBMCs per donor were obtained by leukapheresis. Study-wide findings and limitations: Compared with non-shared clonotypes, the clonotypes found in all four sorted-subset donors had higher generation probabilities. Pairwise subsampling indicated that sequencing depth was expected to affect the degree of clonotype sharing among donors. Naive subsets generally had larger estimated clonotype richness than memory subsets did. Across a handful of donors, approximately 5% of naive CD4, approximately 4% of naive CD8, 2% to 2.5% of memory CD4, and roughly 0.41% of memory CD8 clonotypes were shared. Sampling was restricted to blood, and TCR repertoires in tissues likely differ from the TCR repertoires found in blood. Because the study included only a small number of donors, the genetic and exposure-history diversity represented was limited. Rarefaction of sorted-subset datasets indicated incomplete sequencing despite the large sequencing depth.

V loses 3 bases at its end and J loses 3 bases; junction bases beyond the gene matches: 7. From its cysteine to its phenylalanine, the CDR3 spans 17 amino acids. Only the CDR3 DNA is retained, 51 bases long and in frame from the first base. The germline V gene sets CDR1 to SNHLY and CDR2 to FYNNEI. Using the deep immunoSEQ assay, multiplex PCR amplified TCR CDR3 regions from genomic DNA. Extracted genomic DNA from each cell subset was spread evenly across all wells of several immunoSEQ 96-well plates, with each plate serving as a replicate. For sorted subsets, each replicate PCR was loaded with 200 ng genomic DNA, equivalent to 25,000 to 35,000 T cell genomes. Purified libraries were measured with a Qubit 3.0 fluorometer, size-checked on a Bioanalyzer 2100, and measured again with the KAPA Library Quantification kit. Every immunoSEQ 96-well plate was sequenced on a dedicated single-read 150-cycle Illumina NextSeq 550 flow cell. The paper's data handling went like this. The immunoSEQ output contained only junctional sequences without quality scores, so filtering could not match that applied to full-length reads. Sequences were annotated with PyIR, a Python wrapper for IgBLAST v1.9, and V/J genes and CDR3 were assigned using IMGT germline references. Reads were filtered out if the reads had weak V/J assignments (E-value above 1e-6), no CDR3, stop codons, out-of-frame junctions, or ambiguous translated residues. V3J clonotypes were defined as sequences sharing an identical inferred V gene, J gene, and CDR3 amino acid sequence. Percentage overlap between repertoires was computed as shared unique clonotypes divided by the size of the smaller repertoire. RTK rarefaction, the Chao1 estimator, and Recon v2.1 estimates of unobserved clonotypes were used to assess repertoire richness. Generation probabilities for all TCRbeta clonotypes obtained by the gDNA method from a handful of donors were computed using OLGA. Held by TCRdb, this immuneACCESS table contains in-frame sequences only and omits some clones. Under half of the omission traces to an unresolved V gene where checked; the cause of the rest is unknown. The D gene and trimming were derived from the DNA, and the V and J assignments and clone size from that table. In all, the sample holds 1.5 million to 2.5 million clones, and approximately 94% of those were seen once. The ten largest clones add up to 1.2% of the sample.

CD8 naive samples were obtained by positive selection for CCR7 among CD45RO-negative cells, yielding a CD45RA+CCR7+ population from which TemRA cells were excluded. The donors were healthy, HIV-negative adults who had no recently reported acute infections or vaccinations. All donors were Caucasian adults living in Nashville, Tennessee, USA. Blood was collected by leukapheresis, and PBMCs were isolated by Ficoll-Histopaque density gradient centrifugation and then cryopreserved in liquid nitrogen vapor phase. Analytical flow cytometry was used to check the purity and quantity of every magnetically sorted T cell population. From each sorted fraction, genomic DNA was isolated and quantified by UV absorbance on a Nanodrop 2000c.

Sequenced material: naive CD8+ T cells sorted from blood. The sample's cell subset or site label is to be understood as: CD45RA+CCR7+. The sequence derives from a young man in good health. The V gene is TRBV2 and the J gene is TRBJ1-3, with TRBD1 matching 11 junction bases. The DNA sequence reads TGTGCCAGCAGTGATGGACAGGGGGCCCTCGTTGGAAACACCATATATTTT. Its translation is CASSDGQGALVGNTIYF. With the rest looked up from the reference TRBV2 and TRBJ1-3 genes rather than sequenced, the full variable domain is EPEVTQTPSHQVTQMGQEVILRCVPISNHLYFYWYRQILGQKVEFLVSFYNNEISEKSEIFDDQFSVERPDGSNFTLKIRSTKLEDSAMYFCASSDGQGALVGNTIYFGEGSWLTVV.